This T cell receptor beta chain is from a study of blood T cell repertoires in COVID-19. The wider study: The samples span acute and convalescent COVID-19 from the United States, Italy and Spain. The cDNA or gDNA used as material had been derived from T cells, B-cell-depleted T cells, or PBMCs.

This CDR3 is built from 16 residues. The V gene lost 6 bases and the J gene lost 3 bases, with 18 bases spanning the gap. Germline V gene data show CDR1 as MNHEY and CDR2 as SVGEGT. Methods used by the authors: By means of reference gene primer amplification, nucleated cell counts were estimated. Produced via immunoSEQ multiplex PCR; TCRdb's table is partial and in-frame only. V, J and clone size are taken as reported in that table, and D and trimming were inferred from the DNA itself. The data hold approximately 280,000 clones, with roughly 90% observed a single time. The rearrangement uses TRBV6-2 or TRBV6-3 and TRBJ1-5; TRBD1 might be the D (5 bases). The receptor's source is a man in his forties or fifties with acute or convalescent COVID-19. The sample was peripheral blood. CDR3 amino acids: CASSSVRGRNNQPQHF. The CDR3 DNA follows: TGTGCCAGCAGCTCTGTTAGGGGAAGGAACAATCAGCCCCAGCATTTT.